This TCR beta chain was obtained from a study of blood T cell repertoires in COVID-19. About the research overall: Italy, Spain and the United States were the sources of the convalescent and acute COVID-19 samples. T cells, B-cell-depleted T cells, or PBMCs provided the cDNA or gDNA that served as material.

This CDR3 is 15 amino acids long. Germline loops: CDR1 KGHSH, CDR2 LQKENI. Trimming took 6 bases from V and 6 from J; bases not matched to a gene: 9. Original analysis: Using reference gene primer amplification, nucleated cell counts were estimated. TCRdb's copy holds only in-frame clones and misses some; the assay was immunoSEQ multiplex PCR. Clone size and V and J calls were adopted from that table, with D and trimming inferred from the DNA. The data hold 130,000 to 150,000 clones, with more than 65% observed a single time. The source of this sequence is a woman aged 45 to 65 in a cohort sampled during active or convalescent COVID-19. The specimen was peripheral blood. The chain combines TRBV18 with TRBJ1-5; 9 bases line up with TRBD1. The CDR3 DNA reads TGTGCCAGCTCTCTCAATACAGGGGGCGGTCAGCCCCAGCATTTT. Its translation is CASSLNTGGGQPQHF.